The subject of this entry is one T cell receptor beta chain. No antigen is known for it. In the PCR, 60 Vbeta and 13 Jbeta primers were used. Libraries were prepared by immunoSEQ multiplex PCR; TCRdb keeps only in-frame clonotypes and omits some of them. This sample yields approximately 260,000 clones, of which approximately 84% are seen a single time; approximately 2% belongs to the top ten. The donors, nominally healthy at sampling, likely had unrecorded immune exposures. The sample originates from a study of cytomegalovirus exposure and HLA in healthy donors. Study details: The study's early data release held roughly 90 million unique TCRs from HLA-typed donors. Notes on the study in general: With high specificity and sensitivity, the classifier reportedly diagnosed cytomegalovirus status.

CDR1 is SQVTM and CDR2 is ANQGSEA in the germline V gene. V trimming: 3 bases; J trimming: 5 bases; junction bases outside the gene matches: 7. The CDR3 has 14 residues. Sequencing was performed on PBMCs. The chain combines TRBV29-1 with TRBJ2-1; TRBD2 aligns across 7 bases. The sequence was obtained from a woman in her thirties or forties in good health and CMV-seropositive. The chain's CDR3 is CSVEGWGGDNEQFF. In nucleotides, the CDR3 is TGCAGCGTTGAGGGGTGGGGGGGGGACAATGAGCAGTTCTTC.